This TCR beta chain comes out of a study of blood T cell repertoires in COVID-19. This clone was found once. V was pared by 4 bases and J by 3 bases, with 11 bases of the junction left unmatched. CDR3 length equals 17 residues. The germline gives CDR1 WSHSY, CDR2 SAAADI. Adults between about 18 and 95 years of age took part from approximately 24 US areas. Sequencing used immunoSEQ multiplex PCR; TCRdb keeps in-frame clones, though not all of them. Among under 400,000 clones listed, roughly 90% were seen once. The J gene is TRBJ2-2, the V gene TRBV10-2; 7 bases are a match to TRBD1. The receptor was isolated from a woman between 25 and 40 years old who had been exposed to COVID-19. The source material was PBMCs or T cells enriched from blood (not recorded which). The CDR3 DNA is TGCGCCAGCAGTGCTTTGGCAGGGGGAAAGGACACCGGGGAGCTGTTTTTT. Its protein product is CASSALAGGKDTGELFF.